This T cell receptor beta chain was identified in a study of PD-1 blockade in mismatch repair-deficient tumors. Study outcomes and limitations: Tumor-resident clones, often absent from pretreatment blood, expanded after pembrolizumab and then contracted.

This CDR3 has 14 amino acids. Germline V gene lookup returns CDR1 LNHDA and CDR2 SQIVND (reference sequence). V shed 6 bases and J shed 3 bases, with 14 bases lying between them. Every patient had mismatch repair deficiency by PCR or immunohistochemistry. This clone was seen more than once but under ten times. The antigen is unknown. Method: immunoSEQ multiplex PCR; TCRdb's copy keeps in-frame clones and lacks some. The repertoire holds 120,000 or so clones, with roughly 90% as singletons. The material was peripheral blood, obtained approximately 72 weeks after starting pembrolizumab. This clonotype was obtained from an adult with mismatch repair-deficient cancer. The V call is TRBV19, the J call TRBJ1-1, with unresolved D. DNA for the CDR3: TGTGCCAGTAGCACCAAACGGGCGTACACTGAAGCTTTCTTT. It yields the protein CASSTKRAYTEAFF.